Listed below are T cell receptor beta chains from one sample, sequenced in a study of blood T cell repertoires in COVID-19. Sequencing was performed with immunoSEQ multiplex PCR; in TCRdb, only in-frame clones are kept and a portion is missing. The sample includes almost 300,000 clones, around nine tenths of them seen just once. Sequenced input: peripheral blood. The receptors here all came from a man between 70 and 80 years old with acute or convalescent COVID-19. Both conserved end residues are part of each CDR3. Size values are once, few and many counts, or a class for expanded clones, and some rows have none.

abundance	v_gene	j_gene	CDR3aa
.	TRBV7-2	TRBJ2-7	CASSPPAAAVLSYEQYF
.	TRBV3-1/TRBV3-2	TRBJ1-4	CASSQGTGVGEKLFF
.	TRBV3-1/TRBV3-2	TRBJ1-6	CASSQLAESSYNSPLHF
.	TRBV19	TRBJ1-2	CASRQQDRGRILGGYTF
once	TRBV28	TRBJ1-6	CASRPRGISPLHF
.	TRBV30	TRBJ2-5	CAWSTAKFQETQYF
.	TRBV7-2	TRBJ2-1	CASSPGTGVYNEQFF
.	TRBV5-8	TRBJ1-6	CASSSGTGFTRTLHF
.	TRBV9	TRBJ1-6	CASSAKEGSYNSPLHF
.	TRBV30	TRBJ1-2	CAWSTQGNYGYTF
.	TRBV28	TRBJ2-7	CASIKIGQGSNEQYF
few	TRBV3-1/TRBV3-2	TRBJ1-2	CASSPGTGDGYTF
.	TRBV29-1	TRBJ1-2	CSVDSIGGAYGYTF
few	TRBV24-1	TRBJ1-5	CATSDSRLAGQPQHF
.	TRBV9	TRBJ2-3	CASSVAPSSYTDTQYF
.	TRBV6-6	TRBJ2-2	CASTYTGELFF
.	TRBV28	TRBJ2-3	CASSPGTALDTQYF
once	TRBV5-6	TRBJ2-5	CASSLDGETQYF
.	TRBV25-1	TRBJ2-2	CASSESAGELFF
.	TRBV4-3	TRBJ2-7	CASSQISGSEQYF
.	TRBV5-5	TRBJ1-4	CASSLTGTEIPSPTNEKLFF
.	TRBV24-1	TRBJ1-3	CATSDPQGPGNTIYF
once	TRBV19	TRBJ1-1	CASNPGWTEAFF
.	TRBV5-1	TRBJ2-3	CASSPGTSGGADTQYF
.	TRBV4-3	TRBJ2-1	CASSPKLAGGPTLSEQFF
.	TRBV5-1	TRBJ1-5	CASSWGEGTNQPQHF
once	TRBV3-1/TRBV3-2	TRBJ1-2	CASSRRQALYGYTF
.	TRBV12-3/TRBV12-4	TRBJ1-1	CASRYPGFTEAFF
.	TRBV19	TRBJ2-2	CASLQGAGVNGELFF
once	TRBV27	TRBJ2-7	CASSSRDRVYEQYF
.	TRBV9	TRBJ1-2	CASSVSGGGYTF
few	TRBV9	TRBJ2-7	CASSVVPSGGEQYF
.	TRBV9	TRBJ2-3	CASSVGTGGSDTQYF
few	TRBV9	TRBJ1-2	CAREARGGNGYTF
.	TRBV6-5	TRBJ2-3	CASSYRLSTDTQYF
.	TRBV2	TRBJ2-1	CASSTRTSGGEQFF
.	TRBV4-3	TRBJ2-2	CASSQRVDRVYETGELFF
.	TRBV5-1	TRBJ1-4	CASSYSPGQINEKLFF
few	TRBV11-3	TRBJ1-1	CASSLIKNTEAFF
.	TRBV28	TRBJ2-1	CASSVPGTVNEQFF
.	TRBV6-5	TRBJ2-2	CASSTRTGNTGELFF
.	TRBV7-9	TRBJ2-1	CASSLGQSYNEQFF
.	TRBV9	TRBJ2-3	CASSGRAGAVTDTQYF
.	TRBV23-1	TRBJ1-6	CASSLCEGGWAGVFSYNSPLHF
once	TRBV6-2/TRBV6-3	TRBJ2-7	CASSNAGSGRLHSYEQYF
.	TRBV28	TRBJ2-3	CASSLQLQPTDTQYF
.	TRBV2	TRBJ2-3	CASSRLAGGRTDTQYF
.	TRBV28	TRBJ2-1	CASSLLGVGYNEQFF
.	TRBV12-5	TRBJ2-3	CASGGGSCSDTQYF
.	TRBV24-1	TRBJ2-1	CATSEPTSGRINEQFF
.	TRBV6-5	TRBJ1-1	CASSRISPEAFF
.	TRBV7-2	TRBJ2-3	CASSLYGTSTDTQYF
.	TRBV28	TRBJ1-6	CASRLLSSYNSPLHF
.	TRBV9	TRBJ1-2	CASSVTGLGSYGYTF